Following are 30 T cell receptor beta chains from one sample sequenced in a study of identical twins. TCRdb called the 5' RACE reads again in MiXCR, with one record for every CDR3 protein. The sample has hundreds of thousands of distinct CDR3 sequences, 15% to 20% seen once. The same sample was also used in a study of T cells expressing NK-cell markers.

Sequenced sample: PBMCs. These receptors came from a woman aged 18-29 years in good health.

This rearrangement joins TRBV11-2 to TRBJ2-3; 8 nucleotides agree with TRBD1. The CDR3 is made up of 15 amino acids. Germline CDR1 is SGHAT and CDR2 is FQNNGV. The trim removed 2 bases at V and 3 bases at J, leaving 4 bases unmatched. The DNA of the CDR3 is TGTGCCAGCAGCTTAACTAACAGGGGGACAGATACGCAGTATTTT. This sequence encodes CASSLTNRGTDTQYF.

This clonotype has just a few counts. The gene calls are TRBV15 and TRBJ2-1; the match to TRBD2 covers 8 bases. CDR3 length: 17 amino acids. Losses at the gene ends were 5 bases for V and 8 bases for J; bases not matched to a gene: 17. Germline V CDR1 and CDR2: LNHNV, YYDKDF (reference sequence). The CDR3 DNA reads as TGTGCCACCAGCGGCAGAGGGCCGAGACTAGCGAATCATGAGCAGTTCTTC. Translating gives CATSGRGPRLANHEQFF.

The chain employs TRBV20-1 and TRBJ2-2; 11 nucleotides line up with TRBD2. Germline V lookup: CDR1 DFQATT, CDR2 SNEGSKA (reference sequence). This CDR3 is 17 amino acids long. The ends lost 3 bases at V and 1 base at J; junction bases unmatched: 7. CDR3 sequence: CSASSLAGGVNTGELFF. The CDR3 DNA follows: TGCAGTGCTAGTTCGCTAGCGGGGGGCGTGAACACCGGGGAGCTGTTTTTT.

The chain employs TRBV12-3 or TRBV12-4 and TRBJ2-6; TRBD1 is a possible D gene (6 bases). CDR3 size: 14 residues. With 5 bases removed from V and 2 bases from J, the gap between germline ends came to 7 bases. Here the CDR3 reads CASSNRAGANVLTF. CDR3 in DNA: TGTGCCAGCAGTAACAGGGCTGGGGCCAACGTCCTGACTTTC.

The rearrangement links TRBV7-2 to TRBJ2-1; TRBD2 might be the D (6 bases). The V end lost 2 bases, the J end lost 9 bases, and 17 bases lay between the germline ends. CDR3 length equals 15 residues. Germline CDR1 reads SGHTA; CDR2 reads FQGNSA. The CDR3 reads CASSLLGGPVSEQFF. The CDR3 DNA reads TGTGCCAGCAGCTTATTAGGAGGGCCGGTCAGTGAGCAGTTCTTC.

J is TRBJ2-7 and V is TRBV20-1; D is ambiguous. Germline V gene sequence: CDR1 DFQATT, CDR2 SNEGSKA (reference sequence). V lost 0 bases and J lost 1, with 10 bases in between. The CDR3 is 14 residues long. The CDR3 nucleotides are TGCAGTGCTAGAGATCCAGTTCAGTCCTACGAGCAGTACTTC. It encodes CSARDPVQSYEQYF.

This clonotype has only a few counts. The gene calls are TRBV5-1 and TRBJ2-3; TRBD2 matches at 10 bases. The CDR3 sequence is 18 residues long. Germline CDR1 is SGHRS and CDR2 is YFSETQ. V gave up 3 bases and J gave up 0 bases; unmatched junction bases: 10. The CDR3 sequence is CASSYGLAGVDSTDTQYF. As DNA, the CDR3 is TGCGCCAGCAGCTACGGCCTAGCGGGAGTTGATAGCACAGATACGCAGTATTTT. The full variable domain, with the rest looked up from reference TRBV5-1 and TRBJ2-3, is KAGVTQTPRYLIKTRGQQVTLSCSPISGHRSVSWYQQTPGQGLQFLFEYFSETQRNKGNFPGRFSGRQFSNSRSEMNVSTLELGDSALYLCASSYGLAGVDSTDTQYFGPGTRLTVL.

This clonotype was seen repeatedly, ten times or more. This chain connects TRBV20-1 to TRBJ2-3, with TRBD1 matching over 7 bases. Germline V gives CDR1 DFQATT, CDR2 SNEGSKA (reference sequence). The CDR3 totals 13 residues. V shed 5 bases, J shed 2 bases, and the junction held 4 bases outside the gene matches. CDR3 in DNA: TGCAGTGCTTGGGACAGAATCACAGATACGCAGTATTTT. This encodes CSAWDRITDTQYF.

The gene calls are TRBV5-1 and TRBJ2-7; possible D gene TRBD1, 5 bases. CDR1 and CDR2 (germline): SGHRS, YFSETQ. The CDR3 has 12 residues. Trimming took off 4 bases at V and 3 bases at J, with 8 bases between the two ends. CDR3 DNA: TGCGCCAGCAGCCATACAGGCTACGAGCAGTACTTC. Its translation is CASSHTGYEQYF.

In its sample, this clonotype was seen a few times. The chain is built from TRBV29-1 and TRBJ2-7; 13 bases agree with TRBD2. After removal of 7 bases from V and 9 bases from J, the junction contained 3 bases not matched to a gene. The germline V gene encodes CDR1 SQVTM and CDR2 ANQGSEA. This CDR3 region has 11 residues. The CDR3 here is CSGTSGSSQYF. In DNA, the CDR3 is TGCAGCGGGACTAGCGGGAGTTCGCAGTACTTC.

The rearrangement uses TRBV7-2 and TRBJ2-3; D possibly corresponds to TRBD2 (6 bases). The CDR3 contains 15 residues. Germline CDR1 and CDR2: SGHTA and FQGNSA. The germline V and J ends were trimmed by 6 bases and 6 bases, with 19 bases remaining between them. This chain's CDR3 is CASRSFAGITDTQYF. The CDR3 coding sequence is TGTGCCAGCAGGTCCTTCGCGGGAATCACGGATACGCAGTATTTT.

This clonotype has just a few counts. The chain recombines TRBV20-1 with TRBJ2-1; 9 positions agree with TRBD2. Germline CDR1 and CDR2: DFQATT and SNEGSKA (reference sequence). The CDR3 consists of 14 residues. The ends lost 6 bases at V and 5 bases at J; junction bases unmatched: 8. The CDR3 sequence: CSAPHSGGHNEQFF. The CDR3, as DNA: TGCAGTGCCCCTCATAGCGGGGGCCACAATGAGCAGTTCTTC.

The CDR3 loop is CAWSGSSGETQYF. For the CDR3, the DNA is TGTGCCTGGAGTGGTTCTAGCGGGGAGACCCAGTACTTC. V and J are TRBV30 and TRBJ2-5; 8 bases line up with TRBD2. In germline, CDR1 is GTSNPN, CDR2 SVGIG (reference sequence). J was trimmed by 5 bases and V by 1 base; bases with no gene match: 3. CDR3 length equals 13 residues.

The rearrangement uses TRBV7-2 and TRBJ1-1, with D unclear. Germline V CDR1 and CDR2: SGHTA, FQGNSA. V gave up 6 bases and J gave up 0 bases, with 17 bases separating them. CDR3 length: 16 residues. The CDR3 nucleotides read TGTGCCAGCAGTCGCCTACCTCTCTCCGTGAACACTGAAGCTTTCTTT. Protein sequence: CASSRLPLSVNTEAFF.

The V and J genes are TRBV7-2 and TRBJ2-7, with D maybe TRBD1 (5 bases). V gave up 3 bases and J gave up 4 bases, with 13 bases separating them. Germline V gives CDR1 SGHTA, CDR2 FQGNSA. The CDR3 consists of 14 residues. The CDR3 DNA sequence: TGTGCCAGCAGCTTCAGACAGATGAGTTACGAGCAGTACTTC. It is translated as CASSFRQMSYEQYF. Combining the CDR3 with reference TRBV7-2 and TRBJ2-7 gives the whole variable domain GAGVSQSPSNKVTEKGKDVELRCDPISGHTALYWYRQSLGQGLEFLIYFQGNSAPDKSGLPSDRFSAERTGGSVSTLTIQRTQQEDSAVYLCASSFRQMSYEQYFGPGTRLTVT.

This clonotype was recorded many times. CDR3 sequence reads: CASSVGDYNEQFF. The CDR3 DNA sequence: TGCGCCAGCAGCGTCGGGGACTACAATGAGCAGTTCTTC. The rearrangement uses TRBV5-1 and TRBJ2-1; D might be TRBD2 (5 bases). The germline V gene has CDR1 SGHRS and CDR2 YFSETQ. V was trimmed by 4 bases and J by 3 bases, leaving 8 bases between them. This CDR3 has 13 residues.

The genes are TRBV14 and TRBJ2-7; 8 nucleotides agree with TRBD1. CDR1 SGHDN and CDR2 FVKESK come from the germline V gene. This CDR3 is built from 15 residues. V shed 2 bases, J shed 2 bases, and the junction held 5 bases outside the gene matches. The CDR3 nucleotides read TGTGCCAGCAGCCAAAGGGGACAGGCGGCCTACGAGCAGTACTTC. This translates into CASSQRGQAAYEQYF. Full variable domain (rest looked up from reference TRBV14 and TRBJ2-7): EAGVTQFPSHSVIEKGQTVTLRCDPISGHDNLYWYRRVMGKEIKFLLHFVKESKQDESGMPNNRFLAERTGGTYSTLKVQPAELEDSGVYFCASSQRGQAAYEQYFGPGTRLTVT.

This clonotype was seen at least ten times. V and J are TRBV7-9 and TRBJ1-1; 8 nucleotides align to TRBD1. The CDR3 is made up of 15 amino acids. J was trimmed by 0 bases and V by 4 bases; bases with no gene match: 4. CDR1 SEHNR and CDR2 FQNEAQ come from the germline V gene (reference sequence). Here the CDR3 DNA reads TGTGCCAGCAGCTCCCGGACAGGGTTGAACACTGAAGCTTTCTTT. It encodes CASSSRTGLNTEAFF.

In this sample, this clonotype turned up a few times. The CDR3 nucleotides read TGTGCCAGCAGCCAAATCGAACGCCAAGAGACCCAGTACTTC. It is translated as CASSQIERQETQYF. V usage is TRBV7-9 and J usage is TRBJ2-5, with D hard to call. With 5 bases removed from V and 1 base from J, the gap between germline ends came to 11 bases. The CDR3 extends over 14 amino acids. Germline CDR1 and CDR2: SEHNR and FQNEAQ (reference sequence).

This clonotype was seen only a few times. This chain links TRBV27 with TRBJ2-2; TRBD1 agrees at 12 bases. The trim removed 8 bases at V and 3 bases at J, leaving 1 base unmatched. The germline CDR1 and CDR2 sequences are MNHEY and SMNVEV (reference sequence). CDR3 length: 14 amino acids. In DNA, the CDR3 is TGTGCCAGCGGGGACAGGGGGCACACCGGGGAGCTGTTTTTT. Its protein is CASGDRGHTGELFF.

This clonotype was seen only a few times. The rearrangement links TRBV29-1 to TRBJ2-7, with D uncertain. Germline CDR1 SQVTM, CDR2 ANQGSEA. The CDR3 loop spans 13 amino acids. Trimming took 6 bases from V and 1 from J, leaving 13 bases between them. The CDR3: CSVLSFPSYEQYF. CDR3 nucleotide sequence: TGCAGCGTGCTCTCCTTCCCGTCCTACGAGCAGTACTTC.

This chain uses TRBV6-1 with TRBJ2-6; D call uncertain. V lost 4 bases and J lost 1, with 8 bases in between. The CDR3 contains 15 residues. The germline V gene has CDR1 MNHNS and CDR2 SASEGT. CDR3 region: CASSGPPSGANVLTF. CDR3 in DNA: TGTGCCAGCAGTGGCCCGCCTTCTGGGGCCAACGTCCTGACTTTC.

This sequence joins TRBV21-1 and TRBJ2-7; the D call in the table, TRBD1, was not verified against the DNA. TRBV21-1 is shown as a pseudogene. This CDR3 region has 15 residues. CDR3 residues: CASSDVNLWGFEQYF. The CDR3 DNA is TGTGCCAGCAGCGACGTCAACTTATGGGGGTTCGAGCAGTACTTC.

The V and J genes are TRBV6-1 and TRBJ1-6; the D gene is possibly TRBD1 (6 bases). The ends were cut back, 1 base at V and 8 bases at J, with 9 bases in the middle. Germline-derived CDR1 and CDR2 are MNHNS and SASEGT. The CDR3 extends over 14 amino acids. The CDR3 region has the DNA TGTGCCAGCAGTGAAGGGACAGCTTATTCACCCCTCCACTTT. Protein: CASSEGTAYSPLHF.

There are a few counts of this clonotype. The rearrangement uses TRBV4-1 and TRBJ2-1; 9 bases agree with TRBD2. The trim removed 2 bases at V and 6 bases at J, leaving 5 bases unmatched. Germline V gives CDR1 MGHRA, CDR2 YSYEKL. The CDR3 sequence is 15 residues long. In DNA form, the CDR3 reads TGCGCCAGCAGCCAACTAGCGGGGCACTCCAATGAGCAGTTCTTC. Its translation: CASSQLAGHSNEQFF.

The rearrangement uses TRBV9 and TRBJ2-3, with 9 bases lining up with TRBD2. CDR3 length: 19 residues. V shed 3 bases, J shed 0 bases, and the junction held 14 bases outside the gene matches. In germline, CDR1 is SGDLS, CDR2 YYNGEE. DNA of the CDR3: TGTGCCAGCAGCGATGCCGGGACTAGCAGGATCACTAGCACAGATACGCAGTATTTT. Protein: CASSDAGTSRITSTDTQYF.

The rearrangement uses TRBV7-3 and TRBJ2-1; TRBD2 agrees at 7 bases. Losses at the gene ends were 2 bases for V and 5 bases for J; bases not matched to a gene: 6. The germline V gene has CDR1 SGHTA and CDR2 FQGTGA. The CDR3 has 15 residues. CDR3 sequence: CASSLDGGGNNEQFF. The DNA of the CDR3 is TGTGCCAGCAGCTTAGACGGCGGGGGTAACAATGAGCAGTTCTTC.

The V gene is TRBV29-1, the J gene TRBJ2-1; D gene ambiguous. This CDR3 is 11 amino acids long. Trimming stripped 4 bases from V and 9 bases from J, with 10 bases between. Germline V gene sequence: CDR1 SQVTM, CDR2 ANQGSEA. The CDR3: CSVGPLFEQFF. The CDR3 nucleotides are TGCAGCGTTGGTCCCCTCTTTGAGCAGTTCTTC.

The rearrangement links TRBV5-1 to TRBJ2-2; TRBD2 might be the D (5 bases). CDR3 size: 15 residues. Germline V lookup: CDR1 SGHRS, CDR2 YFSETQ. The germline V and J ends were trimmed by 4 bases and 0 bases, with 10 bases remaining between them. This CDR3 reads CASSETSSNTGELFF. As DNA, the CDR3 is TGCGCCAGCAGCGAAACTAGTTCGAACACCGGGGAGCTGTTTTTT.

This clonotype was picked up a small number of times. This chain uses TRBV4-3 with TRBJ1-1, with a possible D match to TRBD1 (6 bases). There are 17 residues in the CDR3. V was clipped by 0 bases and J by 0 bases, with 14 bases between them. CDR1 is LGHNA and CDR2 is YSLEER in the germline V gene. CDR3 region: CASSQEIQGHLNTEAFF. In DNA form, the CDR3 reads TGCGCCAGCAGCCAAGAAATTCAGGGACACCTGAACACTGAAGCTTTCTTT.